Shown below are 30 T cell receptor beta chains from a single sample sequenced in a study of cytomegalovirus exposure and HLA in healthy donors. The primer mix had 60 Vbeta and 13 Jbeta primers. Profiled with immunoSEQ multiplex PCR; TCRdb holds only in-frame clones, not every one. Its table lists 150,000 to 200,000 clones. Source material: PBMCs. The receptors here all came from a woman aged 18-30 years in good health and CMV-seropositive.

Notes on this clone: The same CDR3 arises from other DNA sequences in this sample as well. The chain couples TRBV6-1 to TRBJ1-2; a weak D match, TRBD1 (6 bases). The V and J ends lost 1 base and 0 bases respectively, with 12 bases between them. From germline, CDR1 is MNHNS and CDR2 SASEGT. The CDR3 has 16 amino acids. In DNA form, the CDR3 reads TGTGCCAGCAGTGAAGGGCCGGCAGGGGCTAACTATGGCTACACCTTC. Translated: CASSEGPAGANYGYTF.

The chain joins TRBV7-2 to TRBJ1-3; 11 bases are shared with TRBD1. The CDR3 has 16 residues. The germline V gene has CDR1 SGHTA and CDR2 FQGNSA. The V segment lost 5 bases and the J segment 3 bases; nucleotides outside the gene matches: 6. The CDR3 region is CASSQGQGADGNTIYF. In DNA, the CDR3 is TGTGCCAGCAGCCAAGGACAGGGGGCAGATGGAAACACCATATATTTT.

The chain uses TRBV10-2 and TRBJ1-1; 7 bases align to TRBD1. CDR1 is WSHSY and CDR2 is SAAADI in the germline V gene. The CDR3 has 14 residues. Unmatched junction bases numbered 8, after V lost 7 bases and J lost 3 bases. CDR3 DNA sequence: TGCGCCAGCAAGAGAACAGGGGCCGACACTGAAGCTTTCTTT. This translates into CASKRTGADTEAFF.

The chain carries TRBV6-6 and TRBJ1-5; D remains ambiguous. The V and J ends lost 4 bases and 2 bases respectively, with 12 bases between them. The germline CDR1 and CDR2 sequences are MNHNY and SVGAGI (reference sequence). This CDR3 is 15 amino acids long. DNA of the CDR3: TGTGCCAGCAGTTCAGAGGGCGCGGGCAATCAGCCCCAGCATTTT. Translating gives CASSSEGAGNQPQHF.

Comment on this clone: Other DNA sequences in the same sample also yield this CDR3. In DNA, the CDR3 is TGCAGCGTTACCGGGTTTAACTATGGCTACACCTTC. This encodes CSVTGFNYGYTF. The V gene is TRBV29-1, the J gene TRBJ1-2; D uncertain. The V and J ends lost 5 bases and 1 base respectively, with 8 bases between them. The CDR3 has 12 residues. The V gene's germline CDR1 is SQVTM and CDR2 ANQGSEA.

The V call is TRBV29-1, the J call TRBJ1-2; D unclear. The CDR3 is 12 amino acids. The ends were cut back, 3 bases at V and 4 bases at J, with 9 bases in the middle. Germline lookup yields CDR1 SQVTM and CDR2 ANQGSEA. The CDR3, as DNA: TGCAGCGTTGAGCGGGCATCCTATGGCTACACCTTC. Residues: CSVERASYGYTF.

The chain links TRBV5-6 to TRBJ2-5, with 15 nucleotides matching TRBD2. The CDR3 is made up of 19 amino acids. Germline loops: CDR1 SGHDT, CDR2 YYEEEE. Trimming removed 1 base from V and 0 bases from J; junction bases left unmatched: 7. CDR3 loop: CASSLRGTSGGRYQETQYF. The CDR3 DNA sequence: TGTGCCAGCAGCTTGCGAGGGACTAGCGGGGGGCGGTACCAAGAGACCCAGTACTTC.

This sequence joins TRBV7-4 and TRBJ2-5; the D is unclear. Germline V gene sequence: CDR1 SGHVT, CDR2 SQSDAQ. V lost 7 bases and J 5 bases, leaving 8 bases between the germline ends. CDR3 length equals 11 residues. The CDR3 is CASTPVETQYF. The CDR3 bases are TGTGCCAGCACCCCGGTCGAGACCCAGTACTTC.

Details on this clone: Other DNA variants within this sample encode the same CDR3. The rearrangement uses TRBV5-6 and TRBJ1-5; D is unresolved. Per germline, CDR1 SGHDT and CDR2 YYEEEE. This CDR3 has 13 residues. With 0 bases removed from V and 2 bases from J, the gap between germline ends came to 3 bases. The CDR3 is CASSLAGNQPQHF. CDR3 nucleotides: TGTGCCAGCAGCTTGGCAGGCAATCAGCCCCAGCATTTT.

This chain connects TRBV4-3 to TRBJ2-1; TRBD2 matches at 10 bases. This CDR3 region has 17 residues. Per germline, CDR1 LGHNA and CDR2 YSLEER. J lost 4 bases, V lost 0 bases, and 6 bases had no gene match. CDR3 nucleotide sequence: TGCGCCAGCAGCCAAGATCTAGCGGGGGCCACTTACAATGAGCAGTTCTTC. Translation gives CASSQDLAGATYNEQFF.

This rearrangement joins TRBV11-2 to TRBJ2-3; maybe TRBD2 (6 bases). The CDR3 contains 14 residues. V was trimmed by 3 bases and J by 4 bases, leaving 11 bases between them. In germline, CDR1 is SGHAT, CDR2 FQNNGV. CDR3 amino acids: CASSFMVAADTQYF. In DNA, the CDR3 is TGTGCCAGCAGCTTCATGGTAGCGGCAGATACGCAGTATTTT. Combining the CDR3 with reference TRBV11-2 and TRBJ2-3 gives the whole variable domain EAGVAQSPRYKIIEKRQSVAFWCNPISGHATLYWYQQILGQGPKLLIQFQNNGVVDDSQLPKDRFSAERLKGVDSTLKIQPAKLEDSAVYLCASSFMVAADTQYFGPGTRLTVL.

The chain couples TRBV5-1 to TRBJ2-6; D is ambiguous. V lost 0 bases to trimming and J lost 0 bases, with 7 bases between them. The CDR3 consists of 16 residues. Germline CDR1 reads SGHRS; CDR2 reads YFSETQ. Here the CDR3 DNA reads TGCGCCAGCAGCTTGGGCGTAAGCTCTGGGGCCAACGTCCTGACTTTC. This translates into CASSLGVSSGANVLTF.

This chain connects TRBV5-8 to TRBJ1-3, with TRBD1 identical over 8 bases. CDR3 length: 15 amino acids. Germline-derived CDR1 and CDR2 are SGHTS and YDEGEE. V trimming: 4 bases; J trimming: 4 bases; junction bases outside the gene matches: 7. CDR3 protein: CASSQLGQGGNTIYF. Written as DNA, the CDR3 is TGTGCCAGCAGCCAACTCGGACAGGGAGGAAACACCATATATTTT.

J is TRBJ1-2 and V is TRBV6-1; 7 positions agree with TRBD1. Germline lookup yields CDR1 MNHNS and CDR2 SASEGT. This CDR3 is built from 14 residues. V lost 5 bases to trimming and J lost 6 bases; unmatched junction nucleotides: 9. The DNA of the CDR3 is TGTGCCAGCAGTCGATCCGGGACAGAGAATGGCTACACCTTC. As protein: CASSRSGTENGYTF.

This chain links TRBV29-1 with TRBJ2-3; 8 bases are a match to TRBD1. With 0 bases clipped from V and 4 bases from J, the junction kept 6 bases outside the gene matches. The germline V gene encodes CDR1 SQVTM and CDR2 ANQGSEA. The CDR3 spans 15 residues. The CDR3 loop is CSVEDAGGGADTQYF. The CDR3 nucleotides are TGCAGCGTTGAAGATGCAGGGGGCGGTGCAGATACGCAGTATTTT.

J is TRBJ1-5 and V is TRBV28, with a weak D call TRBD1 (6 bases). Trimming took 6 bases from V and 3 from J, leaving 12 bases between them. The germline V gene has CDR1 MDHEN and CDR2 SYDVKM. This CDR3 has 14 residues. The CDR3 region is CASSPRTVNQPQHF. In nucleotides, the CDR3 is TGTGCCAGCAGCCCCCGGACAGTCAATCAGCCCCAGCATTTT. The whole variable domain, remainder taken from reference TRBV28 and TRBJ1-5, is DVKVTQSSRYLVKRTGEKVFLECVQDMDHENMFWYRQDPGLGLRLIYFSYDVKMKEKGDIPEGYSVSREKKERFSLILESASTNQTSMYLCASSPRTVNQPQHFGDGTRLSIL.

The rearrangement joins TRBV7-9 to TRBJ2-7; D remains ambiguous. Germline V CDR1 and CDR2: SEHNR, FQNEAQ (reference sequence). V was pared by 2 bases and J by 7 bases, with 6 bases between. This CDR3 has 11 amino acids. The CDR3 DNA is TGTGCCAGCAGCTTAACGGGTGAGCAGTACTTC. Protein sequence: CASSLTGEQYF.

The chain recombines TRBV30 with TRBJ2-7; 7 bases are a match to TRBD2. Germline lookup yields CDR1 GTSNPN and CDR2 SVGIG (reference sequence). The V and J ends lost 0 bases and 5 bases, in that order; junction bases with no gene match: 7. The CDR3 sequence is 14 residues long. CDR3 bases: TGTGCCTGGAGTGTACTTTCGGGAGGTCACGAGCAGTACTTC. Translating it yields CAWSVLSGGHEQYF.

The chain is built from TRBV7-9 and TRBJ2-1; D is unresolved. The V end was cut by 1 base, the J end by 8 bases, with 9 bases between. Per germline, CDR1 SEHNR and CDR2 FQNEAQ (reference sequence). The CDR3 runs 13 residues. The CDR3 loop is CASSLGRSYEQFF. DNA of the CDR3: TGTGCCAGCAGCTTAGGTAGGAGTTATGAGCAGTTCTTC.

This chain's CDR3 is CASSVSTDTQYF. The CDR3, as DNA: TGTGCCAGCAGCGTCTCCACAGATACGCAGTATTTT. This chain connects TRBV9 to TRBJ2-3; D remains unclear. Germline-derived CDR1 and CDR2 are SGDLS and YYNGEE. The CDR3 totals 12 residues. Trimming removed 2 bases at V and 2 bases at J, with 3 bases between.

This chain connects TRBV7-9 to TRBJ1-3; D may be TRBD1 (5 bases). Germline lookup yields CDR1 SEHNR and CDR2 FQNEAQ (reference sequence). The CDR3 is 14 residues long. Trimming removed 4 bases from V and 1 base from J, with 8 bases in between. CDR3 sequence reads: CASSSRASGNTIYF. The CDR3 DNA sequence: TGTGCCAGCAGCTCCAGGGCATCTGGAAACACCATATATTTT.

J is TRBJ2-3 and V is TRBV7-2; 9 nucleotides line up with TRBD2. After removal of 0 bases from V and 2 bases from J, the junction contained 15 bases not matched to a gene. The CDR3 totals 20 residues. Germline CDR1 is SGHTA and CDR2 is FQGNSA. CDR3: CASSLAREGMAGSLTDTQYF. CDR3 DNA sequence: TGTGCCAGCAGCTTAGCGCGGGAGGGTATGGCGGGGAGTCTCACAGATACGCAGTATTTT. The full variable domain, completed using reference TRBV7-2 and TRBJ2-3, is GAGVSQSPSNKVTEKGKDVELRCDPISGHTALYWYRQSLGQGLEFLIYFQGNSAPDKSGLPSDRFSAERTGGSVSTLTIQRTQQEDSAVYLCASSLAREGMAGSLTDTQYFGPGTRLTVL.

The chain employs TRBV7-9 and TRBJ2-1; TRBD2 is a possible D gene (6 bases). The germline V gene has CDR1 SEHNR and CDR2 FQNEAQ (reference sequence). The CDR3 is 13 residues long. The V end lost 5 bases, the J end lost 16 bases, and 21 bases lay between the germline ends. Written as DNA, the CDR3 is TGTGCCAGCAGCGACCGGTCCCTCCCACTAGCATTCTTC. Its translation: CASSDRSLPLAFF.

V gene TRBV4-1 combines with J gene TRBJ2-2, with D perhaps matching TRBD2 (7 bases). The CDR3 extends over 16 amino acids. Per the germline V gene, CDR1 is MGHRA and CDR2 is YSYEKL. V was shortened by 2 bases and J by 7 bases, with 17 bases between the two germline ends. The CDR3 nucleotides are TGCGCCAGCAGCCAATCCGAGTTAGGGGGGGACGGGGAGCTGTTTTTT. Protein sequence: CASSQSELGGDGELFF.

V gene TRBV5-1 combines with J gene TRBJ2-1; the match to TRBD2 covers 9 bases. The germline gives CDR1 SGHRS, CDR2 YFSETQ. There are 17 residues in the CDR3. The V segment lost 4 bases and the J segment 8 bases; nucleotides outside the gene matches: 16. CDR3 protein: CASSVGLALSGGDEQFF. CDR3 DNA: TGCGCCAGCAGCGTCGGACTAGCGCTAAGTGGCGGGGATGAGCAGTTCTTC.

This rearrangement joins TRBV11-3 to TRBJ1-1, with 8 nucleotides matching TRBD1. CDR1 and CDR2 (germline): SGHNT, YENEEA. The CDR3 sequence is 15 residues long. The V gene end was trimmed by 4 bases and the J gene end by 1 base; junction bases not matched to a gene: 5. CDR3: CASSSGQGENTEAFF. CDR3 in DNA: TGTGCCAGCAGCTCCGGACAGGGAGAGAACACTGAAGCTTTCTTT.

This chain joins TRBV6-5 and TRBJ1-1; 7 nucleotides match TRBD1. Germline CDR1 and CDR2: MNHEY and SVGAGI. Losses at the gene ends were 6 bases for V and 7 bases for J; bases not matched to a gene: 8. This CDR3 region has 13 residues. The CDR3 DNA reads TGTGCCAGCAGACTAACAGGGACAGATGAAGCTTTCTTT. Amino acid sequence: CASRLTGTDEAFF.

This chain connects TRBV7-9 to TRBJ1-2; 8 positions match TRBD1. The germline CDR1 and CDR2 sequences are SEHNR and FQNEAQ (reference sequence). Trimming took 5 bases from V and 4 from J; bases not matched to a gene: 6. CDR3 length: 14 amino acids. CDR3 loop: CASSDWTGTYGYTF. CDR3 nucleotides: TGTGCCAGCAGCGACTGGACAGGGACCTATGGCTACACCTTC. The variable domain in full, completed from reference TRBV7-9 and TRBJ1-2, reads DTGVSQNPRHKITKRGQNVTFRCDPISEHNRLYWYRQTLGQGPEFLTYFQNEAQLEKSRLLSDRFSAERPKGSFSTLEIQRTEQGDSAMYLCASSDWTGTYGYTFGSGTRLTVV.

The chain couples TRBV7-2 to TRBJ2-5; possible D gene TRBD1, 6 bases. There are 14 residues in the CDR3. Trimming shortened V by 3 bases and J by 2 bases, and 10 bases separated the two germline ends. Germline V lookup: CDR1 SGHTA, CDR2 FQGNSA. CDR3 residues: CASSFQGFQETQYF. The CDR3 coding sequence is TGTGCCAGCAGCTTTCAGGGGTTTCAAGAGACCCAGTACTTC.

V and J are TRBV7-9 and TRBJ2-7, with 7 bases matching TRBD1. V trimming: 5 bases; J trimming: 3 bases; junction bases outside the gene matches: 7. This CDR3 comprises 14 residues. CDR1 and CDR2 from the germline V gene are SEHNR and FQNEAQ (reference sequence). The CDR3 sequence is CASSTTGTVYEQYF. CDR3 DNA: TGTGCCAGCAGCACGACCGGGACAGTCTACGAGCAGTACTTC.